This T cell receptor (beta chain) was profiled in a study of T cells in Graves' hyperthyroidism and ophthalmopathy. RNA transcripts gave rise to amplified TCR beta CDR3 regions. In the first-round RT-PCR of the TCR CDR3, the HTBI primer set was used. A single record per CDR3 protein comes from TCRdb applying MiXCR to the multiplex PCR reads. This sample yields 300,000 to 400,000 distinct CDR3 sequences, of which around 13% are seen a single time; around 10% belongs to the top ten. The CDR3 extends over 19 amino acids. The V and J ends lost 5 bases and 3 bases, in that order; junction bases with no gene match: 22. The germline gives CDR1 MNHNS, CDR2 SASEGT. This clonotype has at least ten counts.

The material sequenced was blood. The TCR originated in a woman aged 55-70 years with Graves' hyperthyroidism. V is TRBV6-1 and J is TRBJ2-7, with 7 bases fitting TRBD2. In DNA form, the CDR3 reads TGTGCCAGCAGTTCCCATATCGGGAGGCACTCCGCCTCAGGCTACGAGCAGTACTTC. It specifies CASSSHIGRHSASGYEQYF.